The source of this TCR beta chain is a study of regulatory T cells in long-lasting Graves disease (dated by TCRdb to about 2021). About the study as a whole: Patients with newly diagnosed Graves' disease had been on antithyroid drugs for under 3 months. Patients with persistent Graves' disease were compared with patients with newly diagnosed Graves' disease using TCR sequencing and RNA sequencing of peripheral blood. The study took place in China and was registered as a clinical trial. A total of roughly 35 samples underwent TCR sequencing: 13 from persistent and roughly 20 from newly diagnosed Graves' disease patients. The research as a whole found: Compared with newly diagnosed patients, persistent Graves' disease patients had lower TCR Shannon entropy and fewer highly expanded clones, which suggests clonal expansion. Peripheral blood alone was examined, since thyroid tissue, which constituted the primary lesion, could not be accessed. The authors noted that the small sample size was a limitation that may lower accuracy. Sequencing and analysis were limited to the TCR beta chain. Persistent disease showed preferential use of TRBV28, TRBJ1-2 and TRBJ2-5, whereas newly diagnosed disease favored TRBV20-1 and TRBJ2-1. Persistent patients shared more public clonotypes among themselves (around 2,700) than newly diagnosed patients did (over 900).

This clonotype was seen many times. Its target antigen remains unknown. No qualities accompany the bases; no much larger clone lies one base away. Trimming leaves V shorter by 0 bases and J shorter by 1 base, with the junction holding 3 bases beyond the gene matches. Its CDR3 holds 15 amino acids, cysteine through phenylalanine. Solely the CDR3 DNA is kept, with 45 bases framed from the first base. CDR1 SGHDT and CDR2 YYEEEE were looked up in the germline V gene. Library generation was performed with multiplex PCR. The sequencer was an Illumina HiSeq 4000. CDR3 regions were amplified by Arm-PCR with iRepertoire HTBI primers to construct TCR beta libraries. Before sequencing, the PCR products went through gel purification. The paper's data handling went like this. A total of roughly 65 TRBV and approximately 13 TRBJ segments were identified across samples and were used for gene usage analysis of CDR3 amino acid clonotypes. COPE and FqMerger were used to merge filtered high-quality paired reads into contigs. BLAST was used to align contigs to IMGT TRBV, TRBD and TRBJ reference genes, with CDR3 defined following IMGT. Highly expanded clones were defined as clonotypes with a frequency above 0.1%. Shannon entropy served as the measure of repertoire diversity, while the Gini coefficient captured V-J evenness. A clonotype was considered public if more than one individual shared it. TCRdb redid the processing of the public reads, applying fastp at Q25 and MiXCR, and retained in-frame beta chains. Identical CDR3 proteins give one entry, which carries the most common genes and DNA. TCRdb, rather than the study authors, made the V and J calls. For this sample the table gives about 220,000 distinct CDR3 sequences, of which roughly 19% were detected only once. Of the sample, roughly 10% falls within the top ten clones.

Taken with the paper, the label for time point translates to: newly diagnosed GD, antithyroid drugs for less than 3 months. RNA was extracted from PBMCs in TRIzol for both TCR sequencing and RNA sequencing. Graves' disease was diagnosed according to American Thyroid Association guidelines. Recruitment of patients was carried out at an endocrinology department in Xi'an, China. Each patient gave roughly 8.4 milliliters of peripheral blood, collected in an EDTA anticoagulant tube. Ficoll Paque Plus density gradient separation was used to isolate PBMCs, and no further T cell sorting was done. An Agilent 2100 Bioanalyzer and agarose gel were used to check RNA quality, and a NanoDrop 2000 was used to measure RNA concentration. This sample also belongs to another study, concerning T cells in Graves' hyperthyroidism and ophthalmopathy. As that second paper reports: Stable Graves' hyperthyroidism was defined as the absence of progression to ophthalmopathy over 18 months of follow-up. The hyperthyroidism patients were between 18 and 65 years old and newly diagnosed, with a disease duration of less than 2 months. Exclusion was applied to patients with uncontrolled infections, other autoimmune diseases, pregnancy or lactation. Diagnoses were based on clinical symptoms, serum thyroxine and TRAb, thyroid ultrasound and orbital computed tomography. For the first round of RT-PCR on the TCR CDR3, the HTBI primer set was used together with the Qiagen OneStep RT-PCR kit. Most expanded thyroid clonotypes (frequency above 0.001) were also detected in blood, a finding suggesting that blood repertoires may reflect thyroid immune responses. A 13 V-J signature model separated ophthalmopathy from stable hyperthyroidism, with roughly 88% sensitivity and 81.08% specificity in cross-validation and 80%/75% in testing. During validation, the model predicted progression to ophthalmopathy a median of around 7 months ahead of onset, with just under 71% sensitivity and 72% to 80% specificity. To identify distinguishing TCR V-J signatures, a discovery cohort of around 100 patients was used, comprising approximately 40 with Graves' ophthalmopathy and approximately 58 with stable Graves' hyperthyroidism. Whether ophthalmopathy could be predicted prospectively was tested in an independent validation cohort made up of about 20 hyperthyroidism patients plus 17 patients who later progressed to ophthalmopathy. For training and testing, the roughly 93 patients in the discovery cohort were randomly divided in a 7:3 ratio. In about 6 Graves' hyperthyroidism patients, the study also compared T-cell repertoires from thyroid tissue with T-cell repertoires from blood. After blood sampling, hyperthyroidism patients were treated with methimazole at a starting dose of 30 mg daily, and ophthalmopathy patients were treated with high-dose intravenous methylprednisolone. A second multiplex PCR round built the libraries, followed by size selection and purification. Libraries were sequenced paired-end with 100 bp reads on an Illumina HiSeq2000. SOAPnuke was used to process the raw data, removing reads that contained adapters or uncalled bases, had a mean Phred below 15, or lacked an exact match to the constant primer or identifier. COPE v1.2.5 was used to merge high-quality paired reads, and clonotypes were defined as unique nucleotide sequences. MiTCR v1.1 was used to align the clonotypes against IMGT TRBV, TRBD and TRBJ reference segments. The analysis included only V-J combinations with a frequency above 0.0001, which together covered over 98% of the repertoires. The TCS score was defined as F50 (clonal expansion) divided by E x V (chaos), with BLOSUM62-based TCRdist calculated between CDR3 peptides within each V-J. Welch's t-statistics and random forest reduced 500 to 550 V-J features to about 12, which were used in a naive Bayes classifier (R e1071). Sample size was not statistically predetermined, and blinding of investigators to group allocation was not performed. The paper reports TCR Vbeta CDR3 sequencing of approximately 140 peripheral blood samples: 40 to 45 ophthalmopathy, fewer than 85 hyperthyroidism and 17 progressor patients.

The receptor was derived from a young woman with Graves disease. Donor details come from another sample of the same person, matched by shared clones. The chain is assembled from TRBV5-6 and TRBJ1-1, with 7 middle bases fitting TRBD1. Sequenced material: peripheral blood mononuclear cells (PBMCs), taken at new diagnosis, from a patient treated with antithyroid drugs. CDR3 reads: CASSLVDRENTEAFF. The DNA sequence reads TGTGCCAGCAGCTTGGTTGACAGGGAGAACACTGAAGCTTTCTTT.